This TCR beta chain was identified during a study of blood T cell repertoires in COVID-19. Turning to the study itself: The United States, Italy and Spain were the sources of the acute and convalescent COVID-19 samples.

The repertoire was sequenced with immunoSEQ multiplex PCR; TCRdb's copy has only in-frame clones and lacks some. The table lists 95,000 to 150,000 clones, approximately 85% of them singletons, with about 18% in the top ten. One Seattle source followed patients from active infection through their disease course. CDR3 size: 15 residues. The ends lost 4 bases at V and 6 bases at J; junction bases unmatched: 6. The germline CDR1 and CDR2 sequences are LNHDA and SQIVND (reference sequence). The chain couples TRBV19 to TRBJ1-1, with 12 bases fitting TRBD1. This receptor was obtained from a man under 40 with COVID-19, enrolled during active disease. Sequencing was carried out using peripheral blood. CDR3 bases: TGTGCCAGTAGTACAACCGGGACAGGGGGCTCTGAAGCTTTCTTT. Amino acids: CASSTTGTGGSEAFF. The full variable domain, in which reference TRBV19 and TRBJ1-1 provide the parts outside the CDR3, is DGGITQSPKYLFRKEGQNVTLSCEQNLNHDAMYWYRQDPGQGLRLIYYSQIVNDFQKGDIAEGYSVSREKKESFPLTVTSAQKNPTAFYLCASSTTGTGGSEAFFGQGTRLTVV.